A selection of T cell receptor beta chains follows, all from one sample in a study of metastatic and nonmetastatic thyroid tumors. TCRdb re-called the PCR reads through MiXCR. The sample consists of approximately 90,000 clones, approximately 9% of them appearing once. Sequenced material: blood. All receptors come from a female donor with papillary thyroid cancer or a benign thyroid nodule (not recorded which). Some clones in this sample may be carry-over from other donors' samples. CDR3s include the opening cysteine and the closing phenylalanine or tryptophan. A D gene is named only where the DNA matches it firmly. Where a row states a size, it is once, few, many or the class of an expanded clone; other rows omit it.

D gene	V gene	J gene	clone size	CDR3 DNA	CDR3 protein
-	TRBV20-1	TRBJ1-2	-	TGCAGTGCTTACGATCTTTGGGGCTACACCTTC	CSAYDLWGYTF
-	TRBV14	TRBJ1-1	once	TGTGCCAGCAGCCAAGTGGGGAGGGGAATCACTGAAGCTTTCTTT	CASSQVGRGITEAFF
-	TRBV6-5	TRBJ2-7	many	TGTGCCAGCAGTTACTCGGTGGACCGGCATTCCTACGAGCAGTACTTC	CASSYSVDRHSYEQYF
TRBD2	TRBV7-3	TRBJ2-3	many	TGTGCCAGCAGCTTAGGGGGGGCAGATACGCAGTATTTT	CASSLGGADTQYF
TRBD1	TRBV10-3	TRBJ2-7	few	TGTGCCATCAGTCCAGGACAGGGGGCGGGCGAGCAGTACTTC	CAISPGQGAGEQYF
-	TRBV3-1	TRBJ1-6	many	TGTGCCAGCAGCCAAGATTTCGGCTCGGGCACCTATAATTCACCCCTCCACTTT	CASSQDFGSGTYNSPLHF
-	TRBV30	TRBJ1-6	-	TGTGCCGCCAGGTGGCTCTATAATTCACCCCTCCACTTT	CAARWLYNSPLHF
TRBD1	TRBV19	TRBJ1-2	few	TGTGCCAGTAGTGAAACAGGGGGCAATGGCTACACCTTC	CASSETGGNGYTF
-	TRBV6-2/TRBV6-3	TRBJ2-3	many	TGTGCCAGCAGTCCCGGACAGCCTAATACGCAGTATTTT	CASSPGQPNTQYF
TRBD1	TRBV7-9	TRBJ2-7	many	TGTGCCAGCAGCCGGGGACAGGGAGGCGAGCAGTACTTC	CASSRGQGGEQYF
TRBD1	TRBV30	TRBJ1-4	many	TGTGCCTGGAGCGGAGGGGACAGGGGCGAAAAACTGTTTTTT	CAWSGGDRGEKLFF
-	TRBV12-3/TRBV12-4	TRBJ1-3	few	TGTGCCAGCAGCCATGCAGGGTTTGCTGGAAGCACCATATATTTT	CASSHAGFAGSTIYF
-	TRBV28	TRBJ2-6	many	TGTGCCAGCAGTTTATCTGCATCTGGGGCCAACGTCCTGACTTTC	CASSLSASGANVLTF
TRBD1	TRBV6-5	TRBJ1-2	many	TGTGCCAGCAGTTACGGGACAGGGATTGGCTACACCTTC	CASSYGTGIGYTF
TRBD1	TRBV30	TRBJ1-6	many	TGTGCCTGGAGTGTAGATGGGACAGCTAATTCACCCCTCCACTTT	CAWSVDGTANSPLHF
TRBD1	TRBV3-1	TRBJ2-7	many	TGTGCCAGCAGCCAAGGTGGGGGGACAGGCCGCAGCGAGCAGTACTTC	CASSQGGGTGRSEQYF
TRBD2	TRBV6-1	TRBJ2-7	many	TGTGCCAGCAGGGGGACTAGCGGGGGTTACGAGCAGTACTTC	CASRGTSGGYEQYF
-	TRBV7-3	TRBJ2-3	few	TGTGCCAGCAGCCAGGGGCCGAATCGACGTGATACGCAGTATTTT	CASSQGPNRRDTQYF
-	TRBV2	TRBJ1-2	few	TGTGCCAGCAGGGGGCCGGGCAACTATGGCTACACCTTC	CASRGPGNYGYTF
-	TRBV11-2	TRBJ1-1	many	TGTGCCAGCAGCGAATACAGGAACACTGAAGCTTTCTTT	CASSEYRNTEAFF
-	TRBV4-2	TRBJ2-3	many	TGTGCCAGCAGCCCAGAGGGGGGGGATACGCAGTATTTT	CASSPEGGDTQYF
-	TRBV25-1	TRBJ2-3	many	TGTGCCAGCAGTGCCCCGATAAGAGGCACAGATACGCAGTATTTT	CASSAPIRGTDTQYF
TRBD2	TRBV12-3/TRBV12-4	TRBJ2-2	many	TGTGCCAGCAGGCCTACTAGCGGGGGGGACACCGGGGAGCTGTTTTTT	CASRPTSGGDTGELFF
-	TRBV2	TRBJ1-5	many	TGTGCCAGCAGTGAAGGGGGGGAGAGCAATCAGCCCCAGCATTTT	CASSEGGESNQPQHF
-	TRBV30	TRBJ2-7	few	TGTGCCTGGAGTCTCTTTCCCGGCCCCCCCTACGAGCAGTACTTC	CAWSLFPGPPYEQYF
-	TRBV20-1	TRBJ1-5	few	TGCAGTGGGTCGACGTTCGGGAATCAGCCCCAGCATTTT	CSGSTFGNQPQHF
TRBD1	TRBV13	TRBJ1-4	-	TGTGCCAGCAGCAGAACAGGGGGCGCAGGGGAAAAACTGTTTTTT	CASSRTGGAGEKLFF
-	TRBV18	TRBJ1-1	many	TGTGCCAGCTCACAGGGGGGAAGAACTGAAGCTTTCTTT	CASSQGGRTEAFF
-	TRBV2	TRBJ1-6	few	TGTGCCAGCAGCGCGGCAGGGGATAATTCACCCCTCCACTTT	CASSAAGDNSPLHF
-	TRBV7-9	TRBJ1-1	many	TGTGCCAGCAGCACCGGACGGCGCAGAGAAGCTTTCTTT	CASSTGRRREAFF
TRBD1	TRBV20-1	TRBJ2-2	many	TGCAGTGCTAGAGGGACAGGGGACACCGGGGAGCTGTTTTTT	CSARGTGDTGELFF
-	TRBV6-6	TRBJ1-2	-	TGTGCCAGCAGTTACCTGTGTACTCCTGAGGGCTATGGCTACACCTTC	CASSYLCTPEGYGYTF
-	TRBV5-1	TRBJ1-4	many	TGCGCCAGCAGACCTTGGGGAGGGGAATATGAAAAACTGTTTTTT	CASRPWGGEYEKLFF
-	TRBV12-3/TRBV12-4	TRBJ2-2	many	TGTGCCAGCAGGAGGGGGGCCGGGGAGCTGTTTTTT	CASRRGAGELFF